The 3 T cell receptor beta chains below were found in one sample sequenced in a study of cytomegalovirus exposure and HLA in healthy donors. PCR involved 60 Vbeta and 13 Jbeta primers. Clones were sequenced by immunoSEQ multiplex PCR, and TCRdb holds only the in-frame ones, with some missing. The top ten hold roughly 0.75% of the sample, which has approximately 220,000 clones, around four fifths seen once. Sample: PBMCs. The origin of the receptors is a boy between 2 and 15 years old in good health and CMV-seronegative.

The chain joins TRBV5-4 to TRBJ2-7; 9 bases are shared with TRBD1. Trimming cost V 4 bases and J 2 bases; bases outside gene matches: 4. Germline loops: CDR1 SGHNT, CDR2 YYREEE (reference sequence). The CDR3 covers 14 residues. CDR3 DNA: TGTGCCAGCAGCCAGGACAGGGGTACCTACGAGCAGTACTTC. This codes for CASSQDRGTYEQYF.

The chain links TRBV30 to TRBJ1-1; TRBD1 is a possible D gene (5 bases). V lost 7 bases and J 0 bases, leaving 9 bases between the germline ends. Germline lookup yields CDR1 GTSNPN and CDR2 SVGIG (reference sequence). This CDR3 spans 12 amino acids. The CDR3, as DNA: TGTGCCTCCCGACAGTTGAACACTGAAGCTTTCTTT. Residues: CASRQLNTEAFF.

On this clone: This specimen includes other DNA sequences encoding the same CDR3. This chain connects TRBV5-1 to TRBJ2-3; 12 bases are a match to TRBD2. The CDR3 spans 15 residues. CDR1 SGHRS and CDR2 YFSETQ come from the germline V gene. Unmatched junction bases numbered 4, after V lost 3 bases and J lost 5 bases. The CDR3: CASSSSGGAGDTQYF. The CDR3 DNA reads TGCGCCAGCAGCTCTAGCGGGGGGGCCGGAGATACGCAGTATTTT.